This T cell receptor (beta chain) derives from a study of shared clonotypes between healthy human individuals. General study findings and limits: Incompleteness in sorted-subset sequencing, despite large depth, was shown by rarefaction.

About this clone: Its antigen is unknown. One end of the junction fails to match germline, which may point to a read error.

Every subset had its genomic DNA shared out evenly among several immunoSEQ plates. In the original analysis: Filtering differed since immunoSEQ provided only junctions, with no quality scores. TCRdb keeps only in-frame clones here, not all; method: immunoSEQ multiplex PCR. V, J and clone size reflect that table, while D and trimming were determined from the DNA. The sample carries some 1 million clones, about 80% recorded once. The sequence was obtained from a man between 18 and 29 years old in good health. The sequencing sample was made of memory CD4+ T cells sorted from blood. Subset reported: CD45RA-negative fraction.

The CDR3 is CASSRQGTGTEAFF. CDR3 nucleotides: TGTGCTAGCAGCCGTCAGGGGACGGGCACTGAAGCTTTCTTT. V usage is TRBV7-7 and J usage is TRBJ1-1, with D perhaps matching TRBD1 (6 bases). The CDR3 extends over 14 amino acids. The germline V gene has CDR1 SSHAT and CDR2 FNYEAQ (reference sequence).